The rows below give T cell receptor beta chains drawn from one sample of a study of T cell repertoires in cytomegalovirus infection. From the reads, TCRdb called clonotypes with MiXCR, one entry per CDR3 protein. The sample yields approximately 500,000 distinct CDR3 sequences, 16% seen once. The sequenced sample consisted of CD8+ T cells from PBMCs. These TCRs come from a human donor in good health (CMV status not recorded). Some clones in this sample may be carry-over from other donors' samples. Each CDR3 is given with its conserved first and last residue. Fields, in order: V gene, CDR3 protein.

>TRBV11-2
CASSLDTGGPGGGYTF
>TRBV12-5
CASGLGHTGELFF
>TRBV29-1
CSVTANTEAFF
>TRBV7-8
CASSSQGYQPQHF
>TRBV14
CASSQDFYGGGVYNEQFF
>TRBV18
CASSPLTTGGLGNIQYF
>TRBV11-2
CASTRHDSPNTDTQYF
>TRBV7-2
CASSWGTLGPTDTQYF
>TRBV12-3/TRBV12-4
CASSKLAENEQFF
>TRBV28
CASRLATSVYYEQYF
>TRBV19
CASSSADSLNTEAFF
>TRBV9
CASSVSPFRREVYNEQFF
>TRBV4-3
CASSQGQENEKLFF
>TRBV4-1
CASSQEVGQGAYTEAFF
>TRBV10-3
CAISEKGERDSNQPQHF
>TRBV6-4
CASSVSRTGVIGELFF
>TRBV7-9
CASSFDGGFLYNEQFF
>TRBV29-1
CSVPIKGTYTF
>TRBV7-8
CASSLAIGTGELFF
>TRBV5-6
CASSLDSLAGYTF
>TRBV7-2
CANSLETGNEQYF
>TRBV2
CASSDLAGETDTQYF
>TRBV4-2
CASSPWTRGGTGELFF
>TRBV19
CASSDRGSRGNTGELFF
>TRBV14
CASSQDAGSSYNEQFF
>TRBV28
CASKPQGAGNIQYF
>TRBV2
CASIRANTEAFF
>TRBV7-3
CASSLSDGPYEQYF
>TRBV7-6
CASSFGQPPYNEQFF
>TRBV7-2
CASSSGDRTTNEKLFF
>TRBV4-1
CASSRLGGRDTIYF
>TRBV7-9
CASSQPGQGAKDTQYF
>TRBV10-3
CAISVPTGLGSYFHF
>TRBV24-1
CATSSRSGGLSSYNEQFF
>TRBV19
CASSTGLGYTNYGYTF
>TRBV9
CASSVTSRGYEQFF
>TRBV5-1
CASSPGTGAFYEQYF
>TRBV5-1
CASSLAAAGEWYNEQFF
>TRBV7-3
CASSLKVQGWDGELFF
>TRBV28
CASSIGTASNQPQHF
>TRBV9
CASSTSALNEQFF
>TRBV7-2
CASSLGWLGNEQYF
>TRBV14
CASSHPTGDEETQYF
>TRBV12-5
CASGTPGQGSETQYF
>TRBV3-1
CASSQERQRLSGNTIYF
>TRBV7-3
CASSWGGGSQDTQYF
>TRBV30
CAWTPGTGVEKLFF
>TRBV5-6
CASMTGTSYNEQFF
>TRBV18
CASSLTGEEAFF
>TRBV20-1
CSASQTPAGNTIYF
>TRBV7-9
CASSPGQGQGNYGYTF
>TRBV2
CASYRVTTEAFF
>TRBV28
CASSLWDTGLAGRETQYF
>TRBV7-9
CASRSGTHYNEQFF
>TRBV4-1
CASSQVITSGSYEQYF
>TRBV5-1
CASSPGTGVFF
>TRBV5-1
CASSLSGVADTQYF
>TRBV4-1
CASSSSTGGRGYTF
>TRBV10-3
CAIRKGQGPETQYF